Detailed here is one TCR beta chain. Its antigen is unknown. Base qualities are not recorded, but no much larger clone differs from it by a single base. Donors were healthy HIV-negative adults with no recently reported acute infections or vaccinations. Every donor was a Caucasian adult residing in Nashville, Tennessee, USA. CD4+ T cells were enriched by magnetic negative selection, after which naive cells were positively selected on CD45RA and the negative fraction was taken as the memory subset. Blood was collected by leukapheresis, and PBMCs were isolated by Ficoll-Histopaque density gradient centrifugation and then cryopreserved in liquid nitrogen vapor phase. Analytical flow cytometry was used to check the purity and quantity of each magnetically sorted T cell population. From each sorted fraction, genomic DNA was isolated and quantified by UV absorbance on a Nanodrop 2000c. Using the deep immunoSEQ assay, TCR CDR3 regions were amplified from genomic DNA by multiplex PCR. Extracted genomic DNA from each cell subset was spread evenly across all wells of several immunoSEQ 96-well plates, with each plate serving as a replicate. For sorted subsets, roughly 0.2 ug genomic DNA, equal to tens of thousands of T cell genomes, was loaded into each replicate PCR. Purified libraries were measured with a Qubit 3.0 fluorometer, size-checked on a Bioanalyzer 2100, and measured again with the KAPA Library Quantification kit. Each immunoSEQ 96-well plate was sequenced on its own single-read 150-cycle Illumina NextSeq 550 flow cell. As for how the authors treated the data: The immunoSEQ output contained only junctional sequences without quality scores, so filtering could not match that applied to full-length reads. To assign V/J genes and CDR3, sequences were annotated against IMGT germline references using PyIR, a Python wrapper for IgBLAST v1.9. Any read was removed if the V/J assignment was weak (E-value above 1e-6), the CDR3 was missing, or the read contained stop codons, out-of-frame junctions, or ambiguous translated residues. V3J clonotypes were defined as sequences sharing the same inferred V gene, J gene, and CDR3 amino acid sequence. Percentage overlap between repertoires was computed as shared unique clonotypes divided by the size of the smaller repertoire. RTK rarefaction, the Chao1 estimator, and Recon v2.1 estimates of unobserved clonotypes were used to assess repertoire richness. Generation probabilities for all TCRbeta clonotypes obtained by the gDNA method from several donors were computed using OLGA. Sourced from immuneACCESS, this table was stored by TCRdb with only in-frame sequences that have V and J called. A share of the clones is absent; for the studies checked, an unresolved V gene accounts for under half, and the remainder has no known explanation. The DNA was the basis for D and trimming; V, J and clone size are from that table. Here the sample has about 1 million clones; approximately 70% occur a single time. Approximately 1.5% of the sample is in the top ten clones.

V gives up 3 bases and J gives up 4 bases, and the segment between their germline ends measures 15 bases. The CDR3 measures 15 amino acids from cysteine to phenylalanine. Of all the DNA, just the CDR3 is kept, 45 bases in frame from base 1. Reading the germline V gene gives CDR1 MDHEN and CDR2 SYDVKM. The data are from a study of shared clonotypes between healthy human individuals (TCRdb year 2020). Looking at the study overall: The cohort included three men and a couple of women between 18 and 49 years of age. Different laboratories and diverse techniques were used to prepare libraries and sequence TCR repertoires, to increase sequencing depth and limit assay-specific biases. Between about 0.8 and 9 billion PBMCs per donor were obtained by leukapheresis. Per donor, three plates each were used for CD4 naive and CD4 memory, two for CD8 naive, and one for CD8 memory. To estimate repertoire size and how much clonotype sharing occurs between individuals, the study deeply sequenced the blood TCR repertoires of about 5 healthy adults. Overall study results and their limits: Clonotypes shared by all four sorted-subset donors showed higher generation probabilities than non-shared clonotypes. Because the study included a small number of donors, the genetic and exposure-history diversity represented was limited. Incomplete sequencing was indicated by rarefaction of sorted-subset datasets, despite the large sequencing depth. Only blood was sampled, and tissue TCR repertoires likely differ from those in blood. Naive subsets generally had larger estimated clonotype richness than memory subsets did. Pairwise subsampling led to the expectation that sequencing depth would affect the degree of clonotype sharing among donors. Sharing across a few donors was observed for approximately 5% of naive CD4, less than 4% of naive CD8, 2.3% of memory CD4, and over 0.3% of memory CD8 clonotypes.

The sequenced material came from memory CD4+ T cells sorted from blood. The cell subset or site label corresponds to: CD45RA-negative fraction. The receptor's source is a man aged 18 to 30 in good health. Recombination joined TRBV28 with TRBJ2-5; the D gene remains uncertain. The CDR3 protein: CASSLVRPQPETQYF. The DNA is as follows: TGTGCCAGCAGTTTGGTGAGACCTCAACCAGAGACCCAGTACTTC.